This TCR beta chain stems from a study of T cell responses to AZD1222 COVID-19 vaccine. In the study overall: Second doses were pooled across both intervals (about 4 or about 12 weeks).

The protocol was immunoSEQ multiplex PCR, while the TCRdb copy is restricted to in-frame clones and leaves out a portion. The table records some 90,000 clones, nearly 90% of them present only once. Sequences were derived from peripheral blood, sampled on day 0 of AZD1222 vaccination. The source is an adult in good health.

CDR3 in DNA: TGTGCCAGCAGATGGGGAACTACCGGGGAGCTGTTTTTT. It encodes CASRWGTTGELFF. The chain carries TRBV6-5 and TRBJ2-2; no clear D gene. The germline CDR1 and CDR2 sequences are MNHEY and SVGAGI. Trimming shortened V by 6 bases and J by 5 bases, and 10 bases separated the two germline ends. The CDR3 has 13 residues.